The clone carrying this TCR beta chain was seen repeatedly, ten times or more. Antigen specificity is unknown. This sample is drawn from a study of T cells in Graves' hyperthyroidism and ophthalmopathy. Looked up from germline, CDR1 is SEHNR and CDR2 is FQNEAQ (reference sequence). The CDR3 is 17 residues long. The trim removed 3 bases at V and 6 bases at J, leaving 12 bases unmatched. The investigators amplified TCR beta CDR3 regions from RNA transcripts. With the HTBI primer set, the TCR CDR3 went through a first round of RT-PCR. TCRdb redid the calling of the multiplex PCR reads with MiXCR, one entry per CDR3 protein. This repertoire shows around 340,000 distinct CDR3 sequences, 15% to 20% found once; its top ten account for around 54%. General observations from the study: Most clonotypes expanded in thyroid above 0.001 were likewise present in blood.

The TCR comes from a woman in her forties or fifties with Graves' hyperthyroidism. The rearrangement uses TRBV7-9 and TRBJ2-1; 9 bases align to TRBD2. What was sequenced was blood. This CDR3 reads CASSFEIGFSGSNEQFF. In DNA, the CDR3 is TGTGCCAGCAGCTTCGAAATCGGTTTTAGCGGGAGCAATGAGCAGTTCTTC.